Listed below are T cell receptor beta chains from one sample, sequenced in a study of blood T cell repertoires in COVID-19. Some clones are missing from TCRdb's copy, which holds only in-frame ones; the method was immunoSEQ multiplex PCR. The data contain about 81,000 clones, roughly four fifths of them singletons. Input material: peripheral blood. These receptors were taken from a human donor in a cohort sampled during active COVID-19. Each CDR3 is given with its conserved first and last residue. The order of the fields is V gene, D gene, J gene, clone size, CDR3 DNA, CDR3 protein. The D gene is left open where the match is weak. Some rows have no size entry. The others give once, few or many, or a class for an expanded clone.

TRBV15	-	TRBJ2-1	-	TGTGCCAGTACAGCCGGGACTGATGGATTTACTGAGCAGTTCTTC	CASTAGTDGFTEQFF
TRBV9	-	TRBJ2-5	-	TGTGCCAGCAGTGGAGAACTAGGATTAGAGACCCAGTACTTC	CASSGELGLETQYF
TRBV6-2/TRBV6-3	TRBD1	TRBJ1-5	-	TGTGCCAGCAGTTACACCCAGACAGGGGGCGGGAATCAGCCCCAGCATTTT	CASSYTQTGGGNQPQHF
TRBV2	-	TRBJ1-2	-	TGTGCCAGCAGCTTCACTATCTATGGCTACACCTTC	CASSFTIYGYTF
TRBV6-2/TRBV6-3	TRBD1	TRBJ2-7	-	TGTGCCAGCAGCCCCCAGGGGGCATTGGGTGACTACGAGCAGTACTTC	CASSPQGALGDYEQYF
TRBV18	-	TRBJ1-5	once	TGTGCCAGCTCACCAGCGGGGAGCAATCAGCCCCAGCATTTT	CASSPAGSNQPQHF
TRBV6-4	TRBD1	TRBJ1-2	-	TGTGCCAGCAGTGACAGGGGGGGACAGGGGGCGATCCCCTATGGCTACACCTTC	CASSDRGGQGAIPYGYTF
TRBV3-1/TRBV3-2	TRBD2	TRBJ2-3	-	TGTGCCAGCAGCCAAGGGGGGGGAAGTTCAGATACGCAGTATTTT	CASSQGGGSSDTQYF
TRBV12-2	-	TRBJ2-1	-	TGTGCAAGTCGCTCCACCCTGACTAGCGGGGGAACCTACAATGAGCAGTTCTTC	CASRSTLTSGGTYNEQFF
TRBV9	-	TRBJ2-7	few	TGTGCCAGCAGCGTAGGTTGGACTGGGGGCGGGCAGTACTTC	CASSVGWTGGGQYF
TRBV19	TRBD2	TRBJ2-1	-	TGTGCCAGTAGTTCTAGACTAGCGGGGGCCGAGCAGTTCTTC	CASSSRLAGAEQFF
TRBV6-5	-	TRBJ1-2	-	TGTGCCAGCACTTGGGGGGTCGGCTACTATGGCTACACCTTC	CASTWGVGYYGYTF
TRBV7-9	-	TRBJ1-5	-	TGTGCCAGCAGTTATAGCAATCAGCCCCAGCATTTT	CASSYSNQPQHF
TRBV3-1/TRBV3-2	-	TRBJ1-2	-	TGTGCCAGCAGAAATAGGGGGGGACTGCGCTATGGCTACACCTTC	CASRNRGGLRYGYTF
TRBV18	-	TRBJ2-7	-	TGTGCCAGCTCACCACGACAGAGCTCCTACGAGCAGTACTTC	CASSPRQSSYEQYF
TRBV6-5	TRBD2	TRBJ2-7	-	TGTGCCAGCAGTTACTCGGGGGGAGGGCTTCCCTACGAGCAGTACTTC	CASSYSGGGLPYEQYF
TRBV27	-	TRBJ1-4	-	TGTGCCAGCAGTCCTCTCCTAGGAAGCGAAAAACTGTTTTTT	CASSPLLGSEKLFF
TRBV5-4	-	TRBJ2-6	-	TGTGCCAGCAGCCCCGTGTCTGGGGCCAACGTCCTGACTTTC	CASSPVSGANVLTF
TRBV2	TRBD1	TRBJ2-1	-	TGTGCCAGCAGAGGACAGGGGGCGAGAAATGAGCAGTTCTTC	CASRGQGARNEQFF
TRBV5-4	TRBD1	TRBJ2-7	-	TGTGCCAGCAGCGACCCGGGACAGGGGCGCCAGGAGCAGTACTTC	CASSDPGQGRQEQYF
TRBV5-1	TRBD1	TRBJ2-7	-	TGCGCCAGCAGCTTGGCCGGGACAGGGGGTTCCTACGAGCAGTACTTC	CASSLAGTGGSYEQYF
TRBV7-8	-	TRBJ2-1	-	TGTGCCAGCAGCTTACAACAGGGTAGGAATGAGCAGTTCTTC	CASSLQQGRNEQFF
TRBV15	-	TRBJ1-1	-	TGTGCCGCCGATAAAGGGAGAAGCACTGAAGCTTTCTTT	CAADKGRSTEAFF
TRBV7-6	-	TRBJ1-4	once	TGTGCCAGCAGCTCAGAGGCAACTAATGAAAAACTGTTTTTT	CASSSEATNEKLFF
TRBV3-1/TRBV3-2	-	TRBJ1-1	-	TGTGCCAGCAGCCAAGCACCGGGGGGCGCCGGTGAAGCTTTCTTT	CASSQAPGGAGEAFF
TRBV29-1	TRBD2	TRBJ2-3	-	TGCAGCGTTGTAAGCGGGGGTAGCACAGATACGCAGTATTTT	CSVVSGGSTDTQYF
TRBV14	-	TRBJ2-7	-	TGTGCCAGCAGCCGGCAGGGCTCGGTCTCCTACGAGCAGTACTTC	CASSRQGSVSYEQYF
TRBV18	TRBD1	TRBJ2-6	few	TGTGCCAGCTCTCCCCGGACAGGGGCGGCCTCTGGGGCCAACGTCCTGACTTTC	CASSPRTGAASGANVLTF
TRBV3-1/TRBV3-2	-	TRBJ1-6	-	TGTGCCAGCAGCTCTTATTGGGCAGGGAATAATTCACCCCTCCACTTT	CASSSYWAGNNSPLHF
TRBV6-1	TRBD1	TRBJ1-2	-	TGTGCCAGCAGTGGGGAGGCGTACAGGGGAACTAACTATGGCTACACCTTC	CASSGEAYRGTNYGYTF
TRBV6-6	-	TRBJ1-1	-	TGTGCCAGCAGTTACTCGACGGCTGGGGGGACTGAAGCTTTCTTT	CASSYSTAGGTEAFF
TRBV18	-	TRBJ2-7	-	TGTGCCAGCTCACCCCAGGGGGGAGGCGAGCAGTACTTC	CASSPQGGGEQYF
TRBV2	-	TRBJ2-7	-	TGTGCCAGCAGTGAGGGTGGGGCTGGCTACGAGCAGTACTTC	CASSEGGAGYEQYF
TRBV5-5	-	TRBJ1-1	-	TGTGCCAGCAGCTTGAGCGGGGGATCTGAAGCTTTCTTT	CASSLSGGSEAFF
TRBV9	TRBD1	TRBJ1-3	-	TGTGCCAGCAGCGTAGGAGGGACAGGGGGTTCTGGAAACACCATATATTTT	CASSVGGTGGSGNTIYF
TRBV7-2	TRBD1	TRBJ1-2	once	TGTGCCAGCAGCGCAATAGGACAGGGGGGTGGCTACACCTTC	CASSAIGQGGGYTF
TRBV7-8	-	TRBJ1-1	-	TGTGCCAGCAGCTTAGTGGGGGGGAACACTGAAGCTTTCTTT	CASSLVGGNTEAFF
TRBV7-2	-	TRBJ1-4	-	TGTGCCAGCAGCTTATACAGTGCAACTAATGAAAAACTGTTTTTT	CASSLYSATNEKLFF
TRBV7-8	TRBD2	TRBJ2-2	once	TGTGCCAGCAGCTTGGGTTTAGCGGGGGGCGGGGAGCTGTTTTTT	CASSLGLAGGGELFF
TRBV10-1	TRBD2	TRBJ2-7	few	TGCGCCAGCAGTGAAGCGGGACTACTGTACTTC	CASSEAGLLYF
TRBV3-1/TRBV3-2	TRBD1	TRBJ2-1	-	TGTGCCAGCAGCCAACGAGACAGGGGACTTTACAATGAGCAGTTCTTC	CASSQRDRGLYNEQFF
TRBV19	-	TRBJ1-1	-	TGTGCCAGTACCCATTTAAATGGTCAGGAAGCTTTCTTT	CASTHLNGQEAFF
TRBV6-2/TRBV6-3	TRBD1	TRBJ1-2	few	TGTGCCAGCAGTCGCCCTGGTGCAGGGGGCGATGGCTACACCTTC	CASSRPGAGGDGYTF
TRBV7-2	-	TRBJ1-6	-	TGTGCCAGCAGCTCCCGACCGCAGGGGAAGTATTCACCCCTCCACTTT	CASSSRPQGKYSPLHF
TRBV3-1/TRBV3-2	-	TRBJ1-1	-	TGTGCCAGCAGCCTTTCCGACAAGAACACTGAAGCTTTCTTT	CASSLSDKNTEAFF
TRBV3-1/TRBV3-2	TRBD2	TRBJ2-7	-	TGTGCCAGCAGCCAAGAGGTCAGACTAGCGGGGGGCGGTAACGAGCAGTACTTC	CASSQEVRLAGGGNEQYF
TRBV18	TRBD1	TRBJ1-4	-	TGTGCCAGCTCACCTGCCCCCGGGGGGACAGGGGGCTCTACTAATGAAAAACTGTTTTTT	CASSPAPGGTGGSTNEKLFF
TRBV5-1	-	TRBJ1-5	-	TGCGCCAGCAGCCTACCCGACAGGAACAATCAGCCCCAGCATTTT	CASSLPDRNNQPQHF
TRBV9	TRBD1	TRBJ1-2	-	TGTGCCAGCAGCCCGGGACAGGCCCTTCTACGGGGCTACACCTTC	CASSPGQALLRGYTF
TRBV11-2	-	TRBJ1-2	-	TGTGCCAGCAGCCTCTACCCCATGGGGAGGGCACCCTACACCTTC	CASSLYPMGRAPYTF
TRBV7-2	TRBD2	TRBJ2-5	-	TGTGCCAGCAGCCAAGTGTGGGAGGGGACCCAGTACTTC	CASSQVWEGTQYF
TRBV7-2	-	TRBJ1-2	-	TGTGCCAGCAGCTTAGGGACAGAGGACTATGGCTACACCTTC	CASSLGTEDYGYTF
TRBV6-6	TRBD2	TRBJ2-7	-	TGTGCCACCAGAGTCGGACTAGCGGAAGCTGGAGAGCAGTACTTC	CATRVGLAEAGEQYF
TRBV5-4	-	TRBJ1-4	-	TGTGCCAGCAGTACTACAGGGTTTGAAAAACTGTTTTTT	CASSTTGFEKLFF
TRBV9	TRBD1	TRBJ2-5	-	TGTGCCAGCAGCGTACAGGGGGTTCAAGAGACCCAGTACTTC	CASSVQGVQETQYF
TRBV24-1	-	TRBJ1-2	-	TGTGCCACCAGTGATTTGCAGAGTTCAACCCGGGATTATGGCTACACCTTC	CATSDLQSSTRDYGYTF
TRBV19	TRBD1	TRBJ1-2	-	TGTGCCAGTACCAAACAGGGGCGTAACTATGGCTACACCTTC	CASTKQGRNYGYTF
TRBV6-1	TRBD1	TRBJ2-7	-	TGTGCCAGCAGTGAAGGGACAGGGCCTTACGAGCAGTACTTC	CASSEGTGPYEQYF
TRBV5-6	TRBD1	TRBJ1-6	-	TGTGCCAGCAGCTCCGGGATTGACAGGGAGTATGAGTATAATTCACCCCTCCACTTT	CASSSGIDREYEYNSPLHF